Sequencing of this T cell receptor (beta chain) was carried out in a study of molecular identifiers for immune sequencing clone quantification. TCRdb called the PCR reads again in MiXCR, with one record for every CDR3 protein. In the table there are roughly 300,000 distinct CDR3 sequences, roughly a quarter of which are singletons. The CDR3 length is 12 residues. Germline loops: CDR1 ENHRY, CDR2 SYGVKD. Trimming cost V 3 bases and J 5 bases, with 7 bases left between them. The sorting of naive CD8 T cells used the CD8+CD4-CCR7+CD45RA+ phenotype. This clonotype was seen only a few times. The specimen was naive CD8+ T cells from blood, with Jurkat cell RNA spiked in. Subset reported: FACS-sorted CD8+CD4-CCR7+CD45RA+ naive T cells. This chain connects TRBV10-3 to TRBJ1-1; D possibly corresponds to TRBD1 (5 bases). The sequence was obtained from a human donor in good health. Some libraries in this study had Jurkat cell RNA spiked in. The CDR3 DNA follows: TGTGCCATCAGTGAAGGGGAAACTGAAGCTTTCTTT. This codes for CAISEGETEAFF.